A single sample is the source of the 20 T cell receptor beta chains below, sequenced in a study of T cells in Graves' hyperthyroidism and ophthalmopathy. TCR beta CDR3 regions were amplified from RNA. Initially, a first-round RT-PCR of the TCR CDR3 employed the HTBI primer set. TCRdb re-analysed the multiplex PCR reads in MiXCR, keeping a single row per CDR3 protein. The sample consists of 350,000 or so distinct CDR3 sequences, roughly 18% of them appearing once. The sample was blood. All receptors derive from a woman aged 40 to 55 with Graves' ophthalmopathy.

This clonotype appeared many times. This chain joins TRBV7-3 and TRBJ2-2; D is undetermined. This CDR3 spans 13 amino acids. CDR1 SGHTA and CDR2 FQGTGA come from the germline V gene. Trimming pared 2 bases from V and 6 bases from J, leaving 7 bases between. DNA for the CDR3: TGTGCCAGCAGCTTACGGGTATCCGGGGAGCTGTTTTTT. It specifies CASSLRVSGELFF.

This clonotype has at least ten counts. The rearrangement links TRBV29-1 to TRBJ1-1, with 12 positions matching TRBD1. This CDR3 contains 17 residues. Unmatched junction bases numbered 11, after V lost 6 bases and J lost 0 bases. CDR1 is SQVTM and CDR2 is ANQGSEA in the germline V gene. CDR3 amino acids: CSVHSGQGAILNTEAFF. In DNA, the CDR3 is TGCAGCGTCCACTCGGGACAGGGGGCTATCCTGAACACTGAAGCTTTCTTT.

This chain uses TRBV7-2 with TRBJ1-1; D is ambiguous. There are 13 residues in the CDR3. CDR1 and CDR2 from the germline V gene are SGHTA and FQGNSA. Trimming left V 5 bases short and J 6 bases short, with 13 bases between. The CDR3 DNA follows: TGTGCCAGCAGCCCCACGCCGGGCGCTGAAGCTTTCTTT. Translated, it gives CASSPTPGAEAFF.

This clonotype was detected many times. The chain employs TRBV5-1 and TRBJ2-7, with 9 bases aligning to TRBD1. The ends lost 4 bases at V and 1 base at J; junction bases unmatched: 12. The CDR3 covers 17 residues. Germline assignment: CDR1 SGHRS and CDR2 YFSETQ. The CDR3 spells CASSIGTGRFLSYEQYF. CDR3 bases: TGCGCCAGCAGCATCGGGACAGGGCGTTTTTTGTCCTACGAGCAGTACTTC.

This clonotype was seen many times. The chain links TRBV28 to TRBJ2-1; a weak D match, TRBD2 (5 bases). V was cut by 6 bases and J by 3 bases, with 9 bases left in between. The CDR3 spans 13 residues. Germline V gene data show CDR1 as MDHEN and CDR2 as SYDVKM. CDR3 residues: CASSLSGYNEQFF. In nucleotides, the CDR3 is TGTGCCAGCAGCCTAAGCGGCTACAATGAGCAGTTCTTC.

At least ten counts were recorded for this clonotype. The chain employs TRBV18 and TRBJ2-5, with TRBD2 matching 10 bases. The ends lost 3 bases at V and 2 bases at J; junction bases unmatched: 6. Germline values: CDR1 KGHSH, CDR2 LQKENI. The CDR3 has 16 amino acids. The CDR3 DNA reads as TGTGCCAGCTCACCCGAACTAGCGGGATGGCAAGAGACCCAGTACTTC. Amino acids: CASSPELAGWQETQYF.

This clonotype occurred many times. The chain links TRBV6-5 to TRBJ2-2, with TRBD1 matching 10 bases. Germline CDR1 and CDR2: MNHEY and SVGAGI. The CDR3 is 14 amino acids. V gave up 11 bases and J gave up 3 bases; unmatched junction bases: 6. CDR3 protein: CAGATGGDTGELFF. CDR3 sequence (DNA): TGTGCCGGCGCGACAGGGGGCGACACCGGGGAGCTGTTTTTT.

This clonotype was seen at least ten times. V is TRBV6-1 and J is TRBJ1-1; D unresolved. Germline V gene data show CDR1 as MNHNS and CDR2 as SASEGT. This CDR3 contains 13 residues. Trimming shortened V by 4 bases and J by 3 bases, and 9 bases separated the two germline ends. The CDR3 DNA follows: TGTGCCAGCAGTGTAGCCGGCGACACTGAAGCTTTCTTT. Its translation: CASSVAGDTEAFF.

In this sample, this clonotype turned up many times. The chain links TRBV20-1 to TRBJ1-1; 9 bases map to TRBD1. The length of the CDR3 is 12 residues. V lost 6 bases and J lost 6; bases outside the gene matches: 5. Looked up from germline, CDR1 is DFQATT and CDR2 is SNEGSKA (reference sequence). CDR3 DNA: TGCAGTGCGAAGGGACAGGGTTCTGAAGCTTTCTTT. Translating gives CSAKGQGSEAFF.

This clonotype has at least ten counts. The chain employs TRBV9 and TRBJ2-5, with D possibly TRBD2 on 6 matching bases. Trimming pared 0 bases from V and 5 bases from J, leaving 17 bases between. Germline V gene lookup returns CDR1 SGDLS and CDR2 YYNGEE. CDR3 length equals 16 residues. The DNA for the CDR3 is TGTGCCAGCAGCGTAGAGGTGCGGGGCGGTCGGGAGACCCAGTACTTC. As protein: CASSVEVRGGRETQYF.

At least ten counts were recorded for this clonotype. This chain links TRBV4-1 with TRBJ1-2; TRBD1 agrees at 8 bases. This CDR3 has 13 amino acids. From germline, CDR1 is MGHRA and CDR2 YSYEKL. V was clipped by 4 bases and J by 3 bases; unmatched bases: 1. The CDR3 spells CASSPQGDYGYTF. Written as DNA, the CDR3 is TGCGCCAGCAGCCCACAGGGGGACTATGGCTACACCTTC.

This clonotype was seen ten or more times. This chain connects TRBV7-9 to TRBJ1-1, with 7 bases identical to TRBD1. This CDR3 region has 14 residues. After removal of 1 base from V and 5 bases from J, the junction contained 4 bases not matched to a gene. Germline CDR1 reads SEHNR; CDR2 reads FQNEAQ (reference sequence). The CDR3 DNA sequence: TGTGCCAGCAGCTTAGAACAGGGGAATACTGAAGCTTTCTTT. Protein sequence: CASSLEQGNTEAFF.

This clonotype has a count of ten or more. The chain carries TRBV19 and TRBJ1-1, with D unresolved. The germline CDR1 and CDR2 sequences are LNHDA and SQIVND (reference sequence). The CDR3 contains 13 residues. The V end lost 5 bases, the J end lost 3 bases, and 10 bases lay between the germline ends. CDR3 sequence: CASSSDQDTEAFF. The CDR3, as DNA: TGTGCCAGTAGTTCAGATCAAGACACTGAAGCTTTCTTT.

There are many counts of this clonotype. The chain uses TRBV12-3 or TRBV12-4 and TRBJ1-2; D ambiguous. CDR3 size: 13 residues. V was shortened by 3 bases and J by 3 bases, with 8 bases between the two germline ends. The CDR3 reads CASSLGTDYGYTF. In DNA form, the CDR3 reads TGTGCCAGCAGTTTGGGCACGGACTATGGCTACACCTTC.

The table lists this clonotype with many counts. J is TRBJ1-2 and V is TRBV7-2, with a weak D call TRBD1 (5 bases). The germline V gene encodes CDR1 SGHTA and CDR2 FQGNSA. V was pared by 3 bases and J by 1 base, with 18 bases between. The CDR3 covers 17 residues. The CDR3, as DNA: TGTGCCAGCAGCTTTGAGGGGATGCGGGGTCGTAACTATGGCTACACCTTC. This encodes CASSFEGMRGRNYGYTF.

In this sample, this clonotype turned up many times. The chain links TRBV6-5 to TRBJ2-5, with D possibly being TRBD1 (5 bases). The germline V gene has CDR1 MNHEY and CDR2 SVGAGI. The CDR3 consists of 11 residues. The V gene lost 0 bases and the J gene lost 14 bases, with 10 bases spanning the gap. CDR3: CASSYSGRDYF. CDR3 sequence (DNA): TGTGCCAGCAGTTACTCGGGGCGTGATTACTTC.

This clonotype was picked up many times. This chain links TRBV11-2 with TRBJ1-1; no definite D call. In germline, CDR1 is SGHAT, CDR2 FQNNGV. The V end lost 2 bases, the J end lost 3 bases, and 13 bases lay between the germline ends. The CDR3 sequence is 15 residues long. The CDR3: CASSLHARLDTEAFF. For the CDR3, the DNA is TGTGCCAGCAGCTTACATGCCAGATTGGACACTGAAGCTTTCTTT.

Many counts were recorded for this clonotype. This sequence joins TRBV10-3 and TRBJ1-5; D not resolved. Germline V gene data show CDR1 as ENHRY and CDR2 as SYGVKD. V was pared by 8 bases and J by 4 bases, with 12 bases between. The CDR3 length is 13 residues. CDR3 amino acids: CAIQQRSNQPQHF. CDR3 sequence (DNA): TGTGCCATCCAACAAAGATCGAATCAGCCCCAGCATTTT.

This sequence joins TRBV24-1 and TRBJ1-5, with D hard to call. Germline CDR1 is KGHDR and CDR2 is SFDVKD. V lost 5 bases to trimming and J lost 7 bases, with 8 bases between them. CDR3 size: 12 residues. The CDR3 sequence is CATSAPGQPQHF. CDR3 sequence (DNA): TGTGCCACCAGTGCCCCCGGCCAGCCCCAGCATTTT.

This clonotype appeared many times. The genes are TRBV4-2 and TRBJ1-5; 7 nucleotides match TRBD1. This CDR3 spans 15 amino acids. In germline, CDR1 is LGHNA, CDR2 YNFKEQ. With 5 bases clipped from V and 0 bases from J, the junction kept 4 bases outside the gene matches. As DNA, the CDR3 is TGTGCCAGCAGCGACGGACAGGCTAGCAATCAGCCCCAGCATTTT. Its translation: CASSDGQASNQPQHF.